These T cell receptor beta chains were read from a single sample in a study of blood T cell repertoires in COVID-19. The table came from immunoSEQ multiplex PCR; TCRdb's copy has only in-frame clones and leaves some out. The data show about 120,000 clones, about 88% seen once. The sequenced material came from peripheral blood. Source of these receptors: a woman older than 75 with acute or convalescent COVID-19. Both conserved end residues are part of each CDR3. D genes are given only for firm matches. Clone size is shown for a subset of rows, as once, few, many or a class of expanded clone.

cdr3_length: 15
d_call: TRBD1
v_call: TRBV7-3
clone_size: NA
j_call: TRBJ2-2
cdr3_nt: TGTGCCAGCAGCCCACCGACAGGGGGGACCGGGGAGCTGTTTTTT
cdr3_aa: CASSPPTGGTGELFF

cdr3_length: 15
d_call: TRBD1
v_call: TRBV10-3
clone_size: few
j_call: TRBJ1-1
cdr3_nt: TGTGCCATCAGTGAGTCCAGGGGGGTGAACACTGAAGCTTTCTTT
cdr3_aa: CAISESRGVNTEAFF

cdr3_length: 15
d_call: NA
v_call: TRBV11-2
clone_size: NA
j_call: TRBJ2-7
cdr3_nt: TGTGCCAGCACCTCCGGCGGCCAGCTCTCCTACGAGCAGTACTTC
cdr3_aa: CASTSGGQLSYEQYF

cdr3_length: 12
d_call: NA
v_call: TRBV28
clone_size: NA
j_call: TRBJ1-2
cdr3_nt: TGTGCCAGCAGTTTGTATAAGGCCGGGAGGACCTTC
cdr3_aa: CASSLYKAGRTF

cdr3_length: 13
d_call: NA
v_call: TRBV10-3
clone_size: NA
j_call: TRBJ1-2
cdr3_nt: TGTGCCATCAGACAGGAAGTCAACTATGGCTACACCTTC
cdr3_aa: CAIRQEVNYGYTF

cdr3_length: 12
d_call: NA
v_call: TRBV3-1/TRBV3-2
clone_size: NA
j_call: TRBJ1-4
cdr3_nt: TGTGCCAGCAGCCAAGTTGGCGAAAAACTGTTTTTT
cdr3_aa: CASSQVGEKLFF

cdr3_length: 11
d_call: NA
v_call: TRBV6-2/TRBV6-3
clone_size: NA
j_call: TRBJ2-3
cdr3_nt: TGTGCCAGCAGTCACGGAGATACGCAGTATTTT
cdr3_aa: CASSHGDTQYF

cdr3_length: 17
d_call: NA
v_call: TRBV5-1
clone_size: NA
j_call: TRBJ1-2
cdr3_nt: TGCGCCAGCAGCCCCAGGGTAGACCGTGCCCTTAACTATGGCTACACCTTC
cdr3_aa: CASSPRVDRALNYGYTF

cdr3_length: 15
d_call: NA
v_call: TRBV19
clone_size: few
j_call: TRBJ2-2
cdr3_nt: TGTGCAGGAGAAGAGGACCGCCTCGGGGGCGGGGAGCTGTTTTTT
cdr3_aa: CAGEEDRLGGGELFF

cdr3_length: 10
d_call: NA
v_call: TRBV20-1
clone_size: NA
j_call: TRBJ2-5
cdr3_nt: TGCAGTGCCCAGATAGAGACCCAGTACTTC
cdr3_aa: CSAQIETQYF

cdr3_length: 15
d_call: NA
v_call: TRBV2
clone_size: NA
j_call: TRBJ1-5
cdr3_nt: TGTGCCAGCAGTGTCTCACAGTATAGCAATCAGCCCCAGCATTTT
cdr3_aa: CASSVSQYSNQPQHF

cdr3_length: 15
d_call: NA
v_call: TRBV7-2
clone_size: few
j_call: TRBJ2-5
cdr3_nt: TGTGCCAGCAGTTTAGCTAGCCCGCCCCAAGAGACCCAGTACTTC
cdr3_aa: CASSLASPPQETQYF

cdr3_length: 15
d_call: NA
v_call: TRBV5-6
clone_size: NA
j_call: TRBJ1-5
cdr3_nt: TGTGCCAGCAGCTTGGGCGGCAGTTCCAATCAGCCCCAGCATTTT
cdr3_aa: CASSLGGSSNQPQHF

cdr3_length: 16
d_call: TRBD1
v_call: TRBV15
clone_size: NA
j_call: TRBJ2-5
cdr3_nt: TGTGCCACCAGCAGAGATAGAAGCATCAGGGGGGAGACCCAGTACTTC
cdr3_aa: CATSRDRSIRGETQYF

cdr3_length: 18
d_call: NA
v_call: TRBV5-5
clone_size: NA
j_call: TRBJ1-5
cdr3_nt: TGTGCCAGCAGCTTGTACAGTACTCAGGGAGGAGGCAATCAGCCCCAGCATTTT
cdr3_aa: CASSLYSTQGGGNQPQHF

cdr3_length: 16
d_call: NA
v_call: TRBV5-6
clone_size: NA
j_call: TRBJ2-6
cdr3_nt: TGTGCCAGCAGCTTGGGGCTGTTCTCTGGGGCCAACGTCCTGACTTTC
cdr3_aa: CASSLGLFSGANVLTF

cdr3_length: 16
d_call: TRBD1
v_call: TRBV11-1
clone_size: NA
j_call: TRBJ2-2
cdr3_nt: TGTGCCAGCAGCTTATTAAGGACAGGGCACACCGGGGAGCTGTTTTTT
cdr3_aa: CASSLLRTGHTGELFF

cdr3_length: 18
d_call: TRBD1
v_call: TRBV7-9
clone_size: NA
j_call: TRBJ1-5
cdr3_nt: TGTGCCAGCAGCTCGCCGCCCGGGACAGGGAATAGCAATCAGCCCCAGCATTTT
cdr3_aa: CASSSPPGTGNSNQPQHF

cdr3_length: 16
d_call: NA
v_call: TRBV19
clone_size: NA
j_call: TRBJ1-3
cdr3_nt: TGTGCCACTAAACCCCCCGGGATTTTCTCTGGAAACACCATATATTTT
cdr3_aa: CATKPPGIFSGNTIYF

cdr3_length: 14
d_call: NA
v_call: TRBV5-1
clone_size: NA
j_call: TRBJ1-3
cdr3_nt: TGCGCCAGCAGCTTGAGCGGGAACCAAAACACCATATATTTT
cdr3_aa: CASSLSGNQNTIYF

cdr3_length: 13
d_call: NA
v_call: TRBV28
clone_size: once
j_call: TRBJ1-5
cdr3_nt: TGTGCCAGCAGTCTCGTAAGCAATCAGCCCCAGCATTTT
cdr3_aa: CASSLVSNQPQHF

cdr3_length: 15
d_call: NA
v_call: TRBV5-1
clone_size: once
j_call: TRBJ2-7
cdr3_nt: TGCGCCAGCAGCTTGACGCCGGGACAAGCCTACGAGCAGTACTTC
cdr3_aa: CASSLTPGQAYEQYF

cdr3_length: 15
d_call: TRBD1
v_call: TRBV5-6
clone_size: NA
j_call: TRBJ2-6
cdr3_nt: TGTGCCAGCAGAAGACAGGGGGCCGGGGCCAACGTCCTGACTTTC
cdr3_aa: CASRRQGAGANVLTF

cdr3_length: 15
d_call: NA
v_call: TRBV9
clone_size: NA
j_call: TRBJ1-4
cdr3_nt: TGTGCCAGCAGCGCACAGGGAAGGGGAATTGAAAAACTGTTTTTT
cdr3_aa: CASSAQGRGIEKLFF

cdr3_length: 13
d_call: NA
v_call: TRBV19
clone_size: NA
j_call: TRBJ1-4
cdr3_nt: TGTGCCAGTTCTATGACGCGGGTTGAAAAACTGTTTTTT
cdr3_aa: CASSMTRVEKLFF

cdr3_length: 13
d_call: NA
v_call: TRBV5-5
clone_size: few
j_call: TRBJ1-2
cdr3_nt: TGTGCCAGCAGCTTATCAGGGGAATCTGGCTACACCTTC
cdr3_aa: CASSLSGESGYTF

cdr3_length: 15
d_call: NA
v_call: TRBV28
clone_size: NA
j_call: TRBJ1-2
cdr3_nt: TGTGCCAGCAGTGGCGCGGTCTTAGCTAACTATGGCTACACCTTC
cdr3_aa: CASSGAVLANYGYTF

cdr3_length: 15
d_call: TRBD1
v_call: TRBV5-4
clone_size: NA
j_call: TRBJ2-5
cdr3_nt: TGTGCCAGCAGCTTGGCTCCTTTACAGGGGGAGACCCAGTACTTC
cdr3_aa: CASSLAPLQGETQYF

cdr3_length: 13
d_call: NA
v_call: TRBV12-5
clone_size: NA
j_call: TRBJ1-1
cdr3_nt: TGTGCTAGTGGTTTGTACGGGAACACTGAAGCTTTCTTT
cdr3_aa: CASGLYGNTEAFF

cdr3_length: 12
d_call: NA
v_call: TRBV7-9
clone_size: NA
j_call: TRBJ1-1
cdr3_nt: TGTGCCACCCAAACGGGAAACACTGAAGCTTTCTTT
cdr3_aa: CATQTGNTEAFF

cdr3_length: 16
d_call: NA
v_call: TRBV28
clone_size: NA
j_call: TRBJ1-5
cdr3_nt: TGTGCCAGCAGTACCCGCAGTCAGGGCCTCAATCAGCCCCAGCATTTT
cdr3_aa: CASSTRSQGLNQPQHF

cdr3_length: 14
d_call: NA
v_call: TRBV4-2
clone_size: NA
j_call: TRBJ2-2
cdr3_nt: TGTGCCAGCGGACAGCCGGGGTTCGGCGGGGAGCTGTTTTTT
cdr3_aa: CASGQPGFGGELFF

cdr3_length: 14
d_call: TRBD1
v_call: TRBV2
clone_size: NA
j_call: TRBJ1-1
cdr3_nt: TGTGCCAGCAGGGGGGACAGCCTGAACACTGAAGCTTTCTTT
cdr3_aa: CASRGDSLNTEAFF

cdr3_length: 16
d_call: NA
v_call: TRBV4-1
clone_size: NA
j_call: TRBJ1-4
cdr3_nt: TGCGCCAGCAGCCAAGATCCGGGATATCGAAATGAAAAACTGTTTTTT
cdr3_aa: CASSQDPGYRNEKLFF

cdr3_length: 17
d_call: TRBD1
v_call: TRBV7-2
clone_size: NA
j_call: TRBJ1-6
cdr3_nt: TGTGCCAGCAGCTTAGAGGGACAGGGGGTCCTAAATTCACCCCTCCACTTT
cdr3_aa: CASSLEGQGVLNSPLHF

cdr3_length: 15
d_call: NA
v_call: TRBV27
clone_size: NA
j_call: TRBJ1-5
cdr3_nt: TGTGCCAGCAGTCCGGGACAACCGAGCAATCAGCCCCAGCATTTT
cdr3_aa: CASSPGQPSNQPQHF

cdr3_length: 13
d_call: NA
v_call: TRBV4-2
clone_size: NA
j_call: TRBJ2-7
cdr3_nt: TGTGCCAGCAGCCAAGCGAGGGATGGCGAGCAGTACTTC
cdr3_aa: CASSQARDGEQYF

cdr3_length: 13
d_call: TRBD1
v_call: TRBV6-5
clone_size: NA
j_call: TRBJ1-2
cdr3_nt: TGTGCCAGCACCCCCCGGACAGGGGATGGCTACACCTTC
cdr3_aa: CASTPRTGDGYTF

cdr3_length: 13
d_call: NA
v_call: TRBV2
clone_size: NA
j_call: TRBJ1-1
cdr3_nt: TGTGCCAGCATCGCCGGGGGGGGCACTGAAGCTTTCTTT
cdr3_aa: CASIAGGGTEAFF

cdr3_length: 14
d_call: NA
v_call: TRBV10-3
clone_size: NA
j_call: TRBJ2-5
cdr3_nt: TGTGCCATCAGTGAGTCGGTACAGCAAGAGACCCAGTACTTC
cdr3_aa: CAISESVQQETQYF

cdr3_length: 14
d_call: TRBD1
v_call: TRBV6-5
clone_size: NA
j_call: TRBJ1-2
cdr3_nt: TGTGCCAGCATAGCGACAGGGGTGGGATATGGCTACACCTTC
cdr3_aa: CASIATGVGYGYTF

cdr3_length: 15
d_call: NA
v_call: TRBV5-4
clone_size: NA
j_call: TRBJ1-1
cdr3_nt: TGTGCCAGCAGCCTCCCGCGGCACGGGAACACTGAAGCTTTCTTT
cdr3_aa: CASSLPRHGNTEAFF

cdr3_length: 14
d_call: TRBD2
v_call: TRBV5-1
clone_size: NA
j_call: TRBJ2-1
cdr3_nt: TGCGCCAGCAGCTTGTCGGGGGGGTACAATGAGCAGTTCTTC
cdr3_aa: CASSLSGGYNEQFF

cdr3_length: 15
d_call: NA
v_call: TRBV11-2
clone_size: once
j_call: TRBJ2-1
cdr3_nt: TGTGCCAGCAGCTTAGATTCCAGGGCAGGTGGTGAGCAGTTCTTC
cdr3_aa: CASSLDSRAGGEQFF

cdr3_length: 12
d_call: NA
v_call: TRBV3-1/TRBV3-2
clone_size: NA
j_call: TRBJ1-2
cdr3_nt: TGTGCCAGCAGTCAACAAGCGACCGACTACACCTTC
cdr3_aa: CASSQQATDYTF

cdr3_length: 11
d_call: NA
v_call: TRBV18
clone_size: NA
j_call: TRBJ2-5
cdr3_nt: TGTGCCAGCTCAGCAGAAGAGACCCAGTACTTC
cdr3_aa: CASSAEETQYF

cdr3_length: 14
d_call: TRBD2
v_call: TRBV18
clone_size: NA
j_call: TRBJ2-1
cdr3_nt: TGTGCCAGCTCACCACAGCGGGAGTCCTCTGAGCAGTTCTTC
cdr3_aa: CASSPQRESSEQFF

cdr3_length: 15
d_call: NA
v_call: TRBV24-1
clone_size: NA
j_call: TRBJ2-3
cdr3_nt: TGTGCCACCAGTGATTCCCCCTCTGGCACAGATACGCAGTATTTT
cdr3_aa: CATSDSPSGTDTQYF

cdr3_length: 13
d_call: TRBD1
v_call: TRBV28
clone_size: NA
j_call: TRBJ1-2
cdr3_nt: TGTGCCATCCAGACAGGGGCGCGGGATGGCTACACCTTC
cdr3_aa: CAIQTGARDGYTF

cdr3_length: 12
d_call: TRBD2
v_call: TRBV29-1
clone_size: NA
j_call: TRBJ2-1
cdr3_nt: TGCAGCGTCAGCGGGGGGAACAATGAGCAGTTCTTC
cdr3_aa: CSVSGGNNEQFF